This T cell receptor (beta chain) was retrieved from a study of human T cells and chemical hapten exposure. Study-level background: Epicutaneous patch tests delivered 0.01% DPC to the upper back, with evaluation at 6 days. The study traced per-sample TCR yield variation mainly to small differences in pooled library volumes.

TCRdb ran MiXCR on the RACE reads and lists one entry per CDR3 protein. The data show approximately 370,000 distinct CDR3 sequences, with approximately 5% seen just once and about 8.2% held by the top ten. This clonotype turned up a few times. What it recognizes is unknown. Whole-study findings and limits: Because they had alopecia, donors may respond immunologically unlike healthy people.

This CDR3 is built from 16 residues. Germline V gives CDR1 LGHDT, CDR2 YNNKEL (reference sequence). With V trimmed by 3 bases and J by 7 bases, 9 bases remained unmatched. The sample's time point: pre-sensitization, week 0. Treatment defined: therapeutic diphenylcyclopropenone sensitization with weekly scalp DPC. V and J are TRBV3-1 and TRBJ2-5; 12 bases match TRBD2. The clonotype comes from a woman younger than 35 with alopecia areata. Some clones in this sample may be carry-over from other donors' samples. Sequenced material: whole blood, taken in connection with sensitization to the hapten diphenylcyclopropenone (DPC). The CDR3 loop reads CASSQTSGGLGRTQYF. The CDR3 DNA reads as TGTGCCAGCAGCCAGACTAGCGGGGGTCTTGGGAGGACCCAGTACTTC.